The sequence of this T cell receptor (beta chain) was determined in a study of blood T cell repertoires in COVID-19. As for the study in general: Material from acute and convalescent COVID-19 was sourced from the United States, Italy and Spain.

Under the authors' procedure: Amplification with reference gene primers provided the estimates of nucleated cell counts. Clones were read by immunoSEQ multiplex PCR, and TCRdb kept only the in-frame ones, dropping some. Clone size and the V and J calls come from that table; the DNA yielded D and trimming. The sample records over 90,000 clones, roughly 89% being singletons. CDR1 is SGHRS and CDR2 is YFSETQ in the germline V gene. The CDR3 has 14 residues. Trimming shortened V by 2 bases and J by 4 bases, and 7 bases separated the two germline ends. The receptor comes from a woman between 65 and 79 years old with acute or convalescent COVID-19. The chain links TRBV5-1 to TRBJ2-6; no definite D call. Sequenced: peripheral blood. The CDR3 sequence is CASSLSSGANVLTF. The CDR3 bases are TGCGCCAGCAGCTTAAGCTCGGGGGCCAACGTCCTGACTTTC. The full variable domain, with the rest looked up from reference TRBV5-1 and TRBJ2-6, is KAGVTQTPRYLIKTRGQQVTLSCSPISGHRSVSWYQQTPGQGLQFLFEYFSETQRNKGNFPGRFSGRQFSNSRSEMNVSTLELGDSALYLCASSLSSGANVLTFGAGSRLTVL.